The T cell receptor (beta chain) under discussion was sequenced for a study of T cell responses to AZD1222 COVID-19 vaccine. For this clone: Its antigen remains unknown.

The CDR3 contains 16 residues. Germline CDR1 LGHNT, CDR2 FRNRAP. Trimming left V 2 bases short and J 9 bases short, with 22 bases between. Whole-study findings and limits: Repertoire sampling happened only post peak T cell response.

Measured with immunoSEQ multiplex PCR; TCRdb has only the in-frame clones, and not every one. Seen here are 95,000 to 150,000 clones, approximately 90% observed once, and the top ten hold about 1.5%. This receptor was identified in an adult in good health. Specimen: peripheral blood, collected on day 0 of AZD1222 vaccination. V gene TRBV12-5 combines with J gene TRBJ2-5, with D tentatively TRBD2 (6 bases). CDR3 DNA sequence: TGTGCTAGTGGTTTGCCCCCCGGTATTGCGGGACCGGCCCAGTACTTC. Translating gives CASGLPPGIAGPAQYF.